The rows below give T cell receptor beta chains drawn from one sample of a study of T cell responses to AZD1222 COVID-19 vaccine. TCRdb keeps only in-frame clones here, not all; method: immunoSEQ multiplex PCR. The sample has tens of thousands of clones, over 75% seen once; the top ten hold 4.5% to 7%. Specimen: peripheral blood, collected on day 0 of AZD1222 vaccination. These receptors originate from an adult in good health. Each CDR3 is given with its conserved first and last residue. The D gene is left open where the match is weak. Rows give clone size only sometimes, using once, few, many, or a class for an expanded clone.

13	TRBV13	TRBD2	.	TRBJ2-7	CASSLLSGGEQYF	TGTGCCAGCAGCCTCCTCTCGGGGGGCGAGCAGTACTTC
16	TRBV7-9	.	.	TRBJ1-1	CASSLPSGRSNTEAFF	TGTGCCAGCAGCTTACCTTCGGGCAGGTCGAACACTGAAGCTTTCTTT
13	TRBV5-4	.	.	TRBJ2-7	CASSLVGGYEQYF	TGTGCCAGCAGCTTGGTCGGAGGGTACGAGCAGTACTTC
14	TRBV7-8	TRBD1	.	TRBJ1-6	CASSSGQGSSPLHF	TGTGCCAGCAGCTCGGGACAGGGGAGTTCACCCCTCCACTTT
17	TRBV9	TRBD2	.	TRBJ2-3	CASSVGSLAGGTDTQYF	TGTGCCAGCAGCGTCGGATCACTAGCGGGGGGGACAGATACGCAGTATTTT
15	TRBV7-6	.	.	TRBJ2-6	CASSYSRSGANVLTF	TGTGCCAGCAGCTACAGTCGCTCTGGGGCCAACGTCCTGACTTTC
16	TRBV5-4	TRBD2	.	TRBJ2-3	CASSFGLAGSTDTQYF	TGTGCCAGCAGCTTTGGACTAGCGGGGAGCACAGATACGCAGTATTTT
10	TRBV29-1	.	.	TRBJ2-1	CSVGQYEQFF	TGCAGCGTTGGGCAGTATGAGCAGTTCTTC
14	TRBV6-5	.	.	TRBJ1-2	CASSLRMSDYGYTF	TGTGCCAGCAGTTTGAGAATGTCAGACTATGGCTACACCTTC
13	TRBV10-3	.	.	TRBJ2-5	CAISEDFQETQYF	TGTGCCATCAGTGAAGACTTTCAAGAGACCCAGTACTTC
14	TRBV3-1/TRBV3-2	.	once	TRBJ2-7	CASSQANRLDEQYF	TGTGCCAGCAGCCAAGCCAACAGGTTGGACGAGCAGTACTTC
15	TRBV7-3	.	medium-sized	TRBJ2-1	CASSPYGSSYNEQFF	TGTGCCAGCAGCCCGTACGGTAGCTCCTACAATGAGCAGTTCTTC
15	TRBV7-6	.	.	TRBJ1-2	CASRPDQGGNYGYTF	TGTGCCAGCAGACCAGACCAGGGCGGGAACTATGGCTACACCTTC
13	TRBV20-1	.	few	TRBJ1-2	CSASDGGVYGYTF	TGCAGTGCTAGTGACGGGGGCGTATATGGCTACACCTTC
14	TRBV19	.	once	TRBJ1-2	CASSIARGNYGYTF	TGTGCCAGTAGTATAGCCAGGGGTAACTATGGCTACACCTTC
15	TRBV7-2	TRBD1	.	TRBJ1-4	CASRKTGFTNEKLFF	TGTGCCAGCAGGAAGACAGGGTTTACTAATGAAAAACTGTTTTTT
15	TRBV7-9	TRBD1	.	TRBJ2-7	CASSSGQAPYYEQYF	TGTGCCAGCAGCTCCGGACAGGCGCCCTACTACGAGCAGTACTTC
17	TRBV5-1	TRBD1	medium-sized	TRBJ1-4	CASSLAGTGNRYEKLFF	TGCGCCAGCAGCTTGGCCGGGACAGGGAATAGATATGAAAAACTGTTTTTT
14	TRBV15	.	.	TRBJ1-2	CATSSGTRNYGYTF	TGTGCCACCAGCTCCGGGACGAGGAACTATGGCTACACCTTC
12	TRBV9	.	.	TRBJ1-1	CASSVPPTEAFF	TGTGCCAGCAGCGTACCGCCCACTGAAGCTTTCTTT
14	TRBV7-8	.	.	TRBJ1-2	CASSHFQGNYGYTF	TGTGCCAGCAGCCATTTTCAGGGCAACTATGGCTACACCTTC
14	TRBV14	.	.	TRBJ1-1	CASSQDITGTEAFF	TGTGCCAGCAGCCAAGACATTACTGGGACTGAAGCTTTCTTT
13	TRBV18	.	once	TRBJ1-2	CASSPAEGHGYTF	TGTGCCAGCTCACCGGCTGAGGGGCATGGCTACACCTTC
14	TRBV5-1	.	.	TRBJ1-4	CASSSGRGYEKLFF	TGCGCCAGCAGCAGTGGCCGGGGGTACGAAAAACTGTTTTTT
16	TRBV24-1	TRBD1	once	TRBJ2-3	CATSDRQGRSSDTQYF	TGTGCCACCAGTGACCGACAGGGGAGGTCCTCAGATACGCAGTATTTT
13	TRBV2	.	.	TRBJ1-2	CASSSQNRDGYTF	TGTGCCAGCAGTTCCCAAAACAGGGATGGCTACACCTTC
15	TRBV19	TRBD1	.	TRBJ1-3	CASSTLQGSGNTIYF	TGTGCCAGTAGTACGTTACAGGGGTCCGGAAACACCATATATTTT
15	TRBV27	.	.	TRBJ2-5	CASSLEASRGETQYF	TGTGCCAGCAGTTTAGAGGCCTCGCGGGGAGAGACCCAGTACTTC
17	TRBV3-1/TRBV3-2	TRBD1	.	TRBJ1-2	CASSQSIPGGPNYGYTF	TGTGCCAGCAGCCAATCGATCCCAGGGGGACCGAACTATGGCTACACCTTC
14	TRBV7-2	.	.	TRBJ2-1	CASSLGVARGEQFF	TGTGCCAGCAGCTTAGGAGTTGCGCGAGGCGAGCAGTTCTTC
15	TRBV14	.	.	TRBJ1-2	CASSQDYPPLYGYTF	TGTGCCAGCAGCCAAGATTACCCGCCTCTCTATGGCTACACCTTC
15	TRBV19	TRBD2	.	TRBJ2-6	CASTPGGAGANVLTF	TGTGCCAGTACCCCGGGGGGGGCTGGGGCCAACGTCCTGACTTTC
16	TRBV10-3	TRBD2	.	TRBJ2-1	CAISERTSGFDNEQFF	TGTGCCATCAGTGAGCGAACTAGCGGGTTCGACAATGAGCAGTTCTTC
13	TRBV19	.	.	TRBJ1-2	CASSISQNYGYTF	TGTGCCAGTAGTATATCACAGAACTATGGCTACACCTTC
14	TRBV6-5	.	.	TRBJ1-2	CASRTSGSNYGYTF	TGTGCCAGCAGGACTTCAGGTTCCAACTATGGCTACACCTTC
14	TRBV7-9	.	few	TRBJ2-2	CASSLGSSTGELFF	TGTGCCAGCAGCTTAGGATCCAGTACCGGGGAGCTGTTTTTT
18	TRBV27	TRBD2	.	TRBJ2-3	CASSPIPSGRAGEDTQYF	TGTGCCAGCAGTCCCATACCTAGCGGGAGGGCCGGGGAAGATACGCAGTATTTT
14	TRBV5-4	TRBD1	.	TRBJ1-1	CASSSRGRFTEAFF	TGTGCCAGCAGCTCCAGGGGGCGGTTCACTGAAGCTTTCTTT
12	TRBV7-8	.	.	TRBJ1-1	CASSWGSGEAFF	TGTGCCAGCAGCTGGGGGTCAGGGGAAGCTTTCTTT
15	TRBV7-2	.	.	TRBJ1-3	CASSYQTVSGNTIYF	TGTGCCAGCAGCTACCAGACAGTCTCTGGAAACACCATATATTTT
12	TRBV27	.	.	TRBJ1-5	CASSPPNQPQHF	TGTGCCAGCAGTCCACCTAATCAGCCCCAGCATTTT
14	TRBV2	TRBD1	.	TRBJ2-1	CASRTGTGRKEQFF	TGTGCCAGCAGAACCGGGACAGGGAGAAAGGAGCAGTTCTTC
16	TRBV7-2	.	.	TRBJ1-3	CASSVGTPGAGNTIYF	TGTGCCAGCAGCGTAGGGACTCCGGGGGCTGGAAACACCATATATTTT
17	TRBV7-8	.	.	TRBJ1-2	CASSFIPGGRANYGYTF	TGTGCCAGCAGCTTTATCCCCGGAGGACGCGCTAACTATGGCTACACCTTC
14	TRBV7-2	TRBD1	.	TRBJ2-5	CASRPDRGLETQYF	TGTGCCAGCAGGCCCGACAGGGGCTTGGAGACCCAGTACTTC
19	TRBV10-3	.	.	TRBJ2-1	CAISESGPLGRNSYNEQFF	TGTGCCATCAGTGAGTCTGGGCCCTTGGGGAGGAACTCCTACAATGAGCAGTTCTTC
14	TRBV10-2	.	.	TRBJ2-3	CASRAGPGTDTQYF	TGCGCCAGCAGGGCAGGGCCCGGCACAGATACGCAGTATTTT
14	TRBV7-9	.	.	TRBJ1-1	CASSLVWDNTEAFF	TGTGCCAGCAGCTTAGTCTGGGATAACACTGAAGCTTTCTTT